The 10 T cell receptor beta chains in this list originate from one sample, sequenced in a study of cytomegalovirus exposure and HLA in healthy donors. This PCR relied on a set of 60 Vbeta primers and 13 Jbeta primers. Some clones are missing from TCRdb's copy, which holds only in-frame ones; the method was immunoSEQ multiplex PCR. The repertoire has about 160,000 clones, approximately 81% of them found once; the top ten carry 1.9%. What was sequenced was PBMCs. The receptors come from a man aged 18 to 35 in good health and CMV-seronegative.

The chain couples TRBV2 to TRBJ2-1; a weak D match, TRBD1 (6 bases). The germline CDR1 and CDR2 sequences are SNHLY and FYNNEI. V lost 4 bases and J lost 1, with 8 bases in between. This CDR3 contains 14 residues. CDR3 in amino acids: CASSGGRSYNEQFF. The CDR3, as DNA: TGTGCCAGCAGTGGGGGGCGGTCCTACAATGAGCAGTTCTTC. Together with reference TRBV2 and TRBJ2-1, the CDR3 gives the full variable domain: EPEVTQTPSHQVTQMGQEVILRCVPISNHLYFYWYRQILGQKVEFLVSFYNNEISEKSEIFDDQFSVERPDGSNFTLKIRSTKLEDSAMYFCASSGGRSYNEQFFGPGTRLTVL.

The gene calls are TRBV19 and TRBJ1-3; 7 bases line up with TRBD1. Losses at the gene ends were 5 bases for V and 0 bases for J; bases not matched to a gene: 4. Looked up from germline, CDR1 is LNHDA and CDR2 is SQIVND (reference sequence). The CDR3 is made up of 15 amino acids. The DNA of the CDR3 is TGTGCCAGTAGTGGACAGGTCGGCTCTGGAAACACCATATATTTT. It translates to CASSGQVGSGNTIYF.

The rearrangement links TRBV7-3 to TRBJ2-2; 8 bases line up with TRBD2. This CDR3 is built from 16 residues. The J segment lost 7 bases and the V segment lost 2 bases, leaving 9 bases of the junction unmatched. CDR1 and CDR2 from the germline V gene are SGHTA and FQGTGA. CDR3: CASSLFGGGNVGELFF. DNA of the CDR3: TGTGCCAGCAGCTTATTCGGCGGGGGGAATGTCGGGGAGCTGTTTTTT.

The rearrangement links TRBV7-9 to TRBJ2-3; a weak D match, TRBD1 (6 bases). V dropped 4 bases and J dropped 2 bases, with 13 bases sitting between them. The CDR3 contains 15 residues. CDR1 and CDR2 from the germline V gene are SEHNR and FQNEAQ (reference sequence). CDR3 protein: CASSSRTDYTDTQYF. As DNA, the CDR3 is TGTGCCAGCAGCTCGCGGACAGACTACACAGATACGCAGTATTTT.

Here the CDR3 reads CASSLYRGGQPQHF. As DNA, the CDR3 is TGTGCCAGCAGCTTGTACAGAGGAGGTCAGCCCCAGCATTTT. The gene calls are TRBV7-2 and TRBJ1-5; D is uncertain. V lost 3 bases, J lost 6 bases, and 12 bases lay in between. The germline gives CDR1 SGHTA, CDR2 FQGNSA. This CDR3 is 14 amino acids long.

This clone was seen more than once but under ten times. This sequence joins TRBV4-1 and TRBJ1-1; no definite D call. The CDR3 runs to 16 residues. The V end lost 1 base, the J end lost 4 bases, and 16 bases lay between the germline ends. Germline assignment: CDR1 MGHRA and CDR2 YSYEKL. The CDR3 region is CASSQGFEESITEAFF. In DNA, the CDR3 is TGCGCCAGCAGCCAAGGGTTTGAGGAATCTATCACTGAAGCTTTCTTT.

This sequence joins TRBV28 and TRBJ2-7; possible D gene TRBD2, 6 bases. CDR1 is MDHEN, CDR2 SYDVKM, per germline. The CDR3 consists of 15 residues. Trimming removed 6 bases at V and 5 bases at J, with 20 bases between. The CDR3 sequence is CASSTGSPARDEQYF. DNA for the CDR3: TGTGCCAGCAGCACCGGGAGCCCGGCGAGGGACGAGCAGTACTTC.

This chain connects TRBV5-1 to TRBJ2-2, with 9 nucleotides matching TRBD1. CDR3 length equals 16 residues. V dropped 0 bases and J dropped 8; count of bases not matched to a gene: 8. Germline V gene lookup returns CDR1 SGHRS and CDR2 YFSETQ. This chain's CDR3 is CASSLGGQGNGGELFF. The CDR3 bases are TGCGCCAGCAGCTTGGGGGGACAGGGCAACGGAGGGGAGCTGTTTTTT.

The CDR3 spells CASSVSRRDYEQYF. In DNA form, the CDR3 reads TGTGCCAGCAGTGTAAGCCGCCGTGACTACGAGCAGTACTTC. The V and J genes are TRBV6-1 and TRBJ2-7; D call uncertain. The CDR3 is made up of 14 amino acids. Trimming removed 4 bases from V and 3 bases from J, with 13 bases in between. Germline V gene lookup returns CDR1 MNHNS and CDR2 SASEGT.

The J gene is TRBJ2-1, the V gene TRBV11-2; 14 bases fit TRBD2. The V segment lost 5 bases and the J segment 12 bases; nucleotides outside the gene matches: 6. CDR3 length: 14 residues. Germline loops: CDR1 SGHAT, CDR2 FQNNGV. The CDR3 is CASSRGLAGDRQFF. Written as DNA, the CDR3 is TGTGCCAGCAGCCGGGGACTAGCGGGGGATCGGCAGTTCTTC.